This T cell receptor beta chain was captured in a study of vaccination effects on CD4 cells after COVID-19. The wider study: Each person got two doses of an mRNA SARS-CoV-2 vaccine, BNT162b2 or mRNA-1273.

Only one count was recorded for this clone. What it recognizes is unknown. Expansion of antigen-specific CD4+ T cells with viral peptide pools was carried out by the ViraFEST assay before sequencing. Subsequent to roughly 10 days of culture, CD4+ T cells were isolated. Testing of the vaccine recipients showed negative nucleocapsid antibodies and no prior SARS-CoV-2 infection. Each culture well received around 2 million PBMC. These cells were then cultured in IMDM with 9 to 10 IU/ml IL-2 and 8.5 to 10 ug/ml peptides. On both days 3 and 7, half of the culture medium was replaced with IL-2 medium. With V trimmed by 0 bases and J by 0 bases, 14 bases remained unmatched. The CDR3 totals 22 residues. Germline V gene sequence: CDR1 MNHNS, CDR2 SASEGT. This table comes from immunoSEQ multiplex PCR, and its TCRdb copy is limited to in-frame clones, with some not included. The sample comprises just over 20,000 clones, about 69% of which are singletons, and approximately 26% rests with the top ten.

Sequences were derived from CD4+ T cells from PBMCs cultured with HCoV-NL63 spike peptides, sampled before COVID-19 vaccination. The chain uses TRBV6-1 and TRBJ2-6; 10 nucleotides agree with TRBD2. The clonotype originates from a human donor who received a COVID-19 vaccine. CDR3 residues: CASSEAWTGLAGVGSGANVLTF. CDR3 in DNA: TGTGCCAGCAGTGAAGCTTGGACGGGCCTAGCGGGAGTCGGCTCTGGGGCCAACGTCCTGACTTTC.